The sample holds a few counts of the clone carrying this T cell receptor (beta chain). Its antigen is not known. The sample comes from a study of T cell repertoires in cytomegalovirus infection. Germline V gene sequence: CDR1 LNHNV, CDR2 YYDKDF (reference sequence). The CDR3 has 15 residues. V shed 8 bases, J shed 5 bases, and the junction held 9 bases outside the gene matches. Points from the study as a whole: The study found HLA-C-restricted CMV-specific TCR beta clonotypes dominating the ex vivo response.

From the reads, TCRdb called clonotypes with MiXCR, one entry per CDR3 protein. The sample lists approximately 500,000 distinct CDR3 sequences; 16% were seen once. The chain uses TRBV15 and TRBJ2-1, with 10 bases that match TRBD2. This sequence originates from a human donor in good health (CMV status not recorded). Some clones in this sample may be carry-over from other donors' samples. The sequenced sample was CD8+ T cells from PBMCs. CDR3 DNA: TGTGCCACCGAGGTAGCGGGGGGACACAACAATGAGCAGTTCTTC. This gives the protein CATEVAGGHNNEQFF.